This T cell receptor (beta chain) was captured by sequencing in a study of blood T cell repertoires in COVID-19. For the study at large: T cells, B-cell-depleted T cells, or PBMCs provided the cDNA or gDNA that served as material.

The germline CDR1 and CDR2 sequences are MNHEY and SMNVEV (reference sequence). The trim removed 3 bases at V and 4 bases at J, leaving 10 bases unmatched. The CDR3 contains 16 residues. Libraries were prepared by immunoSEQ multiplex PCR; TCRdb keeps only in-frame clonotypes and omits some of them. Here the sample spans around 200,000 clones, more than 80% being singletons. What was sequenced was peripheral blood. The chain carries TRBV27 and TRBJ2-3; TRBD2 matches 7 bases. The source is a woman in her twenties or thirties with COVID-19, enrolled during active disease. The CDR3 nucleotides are TGTGCCAGCAGTTTCCTCCGGGATGGGGGGGCAGATACGCAGTATTTT. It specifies CASSFLRDGGADTQYF.